These 8 T cell receptor beta chains were all obtained from the same sample, sequenced in a study of Tregs in tolerant kidney transplant recipients. Measured with immunoSEQ multiplex PCR; TCRdb has only the in-frame clones, and not every one. This table has about 110,000 clones, around 89% appearing once. The input for sequencing was CD4+ T cells from blood, taken before the transplant. The receptors originated from a human donor who received a combined kidney and bone marrow transplant.

The rearrangement links TRBV6-1 to TRBJ2-5; TRBD1 is a possible D gene (7 bases). The V and J ends lost 2 bases and 6 bases respectively, with 13 bases between them. This CDR3 is built from 14 residues. CDR1 and CDR2 from the germline V gene are MNHNS and SASEGT. The CDR3, as DNA: TGTGCCAGCAGTGAATCGGAGGGGGCAAAGACCCAGTACTTC. It specifies CASSESEGAKTQYF.

V usage is TRBV10-3 and J usage is TRBJ2-3; 11 bases fit TRBD2. The germline V gene encodes CDR1 ENHRY and CDR2 SYGVKD. The CDR3 runs 15 residues. Trimming removed 0 bases from V and 9 bases from J; junction bases left unmatched: 5. CDR3 amino acids: CAISESDLAGGTQYF. CDR3 sequence (DNA): TGTGCCATCAGTGAGTCAGACCTAGCGGGGGGCACGCAGTATTTT.

The genes are TRBV4-2 and TRBJ2-2; 8 nucleotides line up with TRBD1. Germline assignment: CDR1 LGHNA and CDR2 YNFKEQ. CDR3 length equals 15 residues. With V trimmed by 3 bases and J by 3 bases, 3 bases remained unmatched. The CDR3 DNA sequence: TGTGCCAGCAGCCAGGCGACAGGGGACACCGGGGAGCTGTTTTTT. It translates to CASSQATGDTGELFF.

This chain uses TRBV5-8 with TRBJ1-2; D unclear. Germline CDR1 SGHTS, CDR2 YDEGEE. The germline V and J ends were trimmed by 0 bases and 0 bases, with 15 bases remaining between them. The CDR3 length is 17 residues. In nucleotides, the CDR3 is TGTGCCAGCAGCTTGGGAGGCAGTTTTTCGACTAACTATGGCTACACCTTC. Protein: CASSLGGSFSTNYGYTF.

This chain uses TRBV28 with TRBJ1-2, with a tentative D call TRBD1 (6 bases). Between the trimmed V and J ends, which lost 8 bases and 4 bases, there was a span of 14 bases. The CDR3 has 13 residues. Germline lookup yields CDR1 MDHEN and CDR2 SYDVKM. CDR3 residues: CASGGRVGYGYTF. CDR3 DNA: TGTGCCAGCGGGGGCAGGGTAGGCTATGGCTACACCTTC.

The rearrangement links TRBV5-8 to TRBJ1-1; unclear D gene. Trimming stripped 0 bases from V and 7 bases from J, with 19 bases between. Germline lookup yields CDR1 SGHTS and CDR2 YDEGEE. This CDR3 is 16 amino acids long. The DNA of the CDR3 is TGTGCCAGCAGCTTGGCCTGGTCGGGAGGGAGCGGTGAAGCTTTCTTT. Residues: CASSLAWSGGSGEAFF.

The chain carries TRBV20-1 and TRBJ2-7, with 9 bases aligning to TRBD1. V shed 6 bases, J shed 7 bases, and the junction held 4 bases outside the gene matches. The CDR3 totals 11 residues. Looked up from germline, CDR1 is DFQATT and CDR2 is SNEGSKA (reference sequence). CDR3 protein: CSAGTGWEQYF. Written as DNA, the CDR3 is TGCAGTGCAGGGACAGGGTGGGAGCAGTACTTC.

The V call is TRBV2, the J call TRBJ1-5; D ambiguous. Trimming pared 6 bases from V and 0 bases from J, leaving 12 bases between. The CDR3 sequence is 15 residues long. Germline V lookup: CDR1 SNHLY, CDR2 FYNNEI. The CDR3 spells CASRGRRDSNQPQHF. CDR3 DNA sequence: TGTGCCAGCAGAGGACGTCGGGATAGCAATCAGCCCCAGCATTTT. The full variable domain, with the rest looked up from reference TRBV2 and TRBJ1-5, is EPEVTQTPSHQVTQMGQEVILRCVPISNHLYFYWYRQILGQKVEFLVSFYNNEISEKSEIFDDQFSVERPDGSNFTLKIRSTKLEDSAMYFCASRGRRDSNQPQHFGDGTRLSIL.